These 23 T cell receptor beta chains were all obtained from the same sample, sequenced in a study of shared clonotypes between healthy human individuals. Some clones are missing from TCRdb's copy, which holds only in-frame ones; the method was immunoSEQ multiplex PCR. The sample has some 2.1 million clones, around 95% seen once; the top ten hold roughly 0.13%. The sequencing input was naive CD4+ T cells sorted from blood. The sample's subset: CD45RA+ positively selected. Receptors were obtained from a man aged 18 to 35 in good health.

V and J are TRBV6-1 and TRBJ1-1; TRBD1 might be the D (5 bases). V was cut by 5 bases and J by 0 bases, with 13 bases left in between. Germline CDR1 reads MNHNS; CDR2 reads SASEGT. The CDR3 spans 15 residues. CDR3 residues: CASSKSTVMNTEAFF. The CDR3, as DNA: TGTGCCAGCAGTAAATCGACAGTTATGAACACTGAAGCTTTCTTT.

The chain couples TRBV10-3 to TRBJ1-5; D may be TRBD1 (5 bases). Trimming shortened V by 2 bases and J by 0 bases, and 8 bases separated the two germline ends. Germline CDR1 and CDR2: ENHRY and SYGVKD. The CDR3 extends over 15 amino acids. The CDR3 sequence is CAISEPGTSNQPQHF. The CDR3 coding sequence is TGTGCCATCAGTGAGCCCGGGACTAGCAATCAGCCCCAGCATTTT.

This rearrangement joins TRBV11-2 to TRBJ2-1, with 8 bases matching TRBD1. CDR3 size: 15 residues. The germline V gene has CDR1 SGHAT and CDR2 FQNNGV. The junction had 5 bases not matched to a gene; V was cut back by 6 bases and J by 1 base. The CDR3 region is CASRFQGASYNEQFF. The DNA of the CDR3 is TGTGCCAGCAGGTTTCAGGGGGCATCCTACAATGAGCAGTTCTTC.

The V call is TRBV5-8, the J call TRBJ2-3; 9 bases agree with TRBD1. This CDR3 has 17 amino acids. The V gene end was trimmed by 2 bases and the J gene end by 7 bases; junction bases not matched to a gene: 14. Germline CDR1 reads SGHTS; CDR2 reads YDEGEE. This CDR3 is CASSLGLRDRATHTQYF. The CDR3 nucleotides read TGTGCCAGCAGCTTAGGACTCCGGGACAGGGCCACCCATACGCAGTATTTT.

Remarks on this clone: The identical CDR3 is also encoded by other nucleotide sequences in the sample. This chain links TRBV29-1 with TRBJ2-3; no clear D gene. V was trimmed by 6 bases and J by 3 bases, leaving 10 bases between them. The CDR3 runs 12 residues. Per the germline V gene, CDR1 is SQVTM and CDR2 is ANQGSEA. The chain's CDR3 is CSVDKGTDTQYF. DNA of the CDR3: TGCAGCGTCGACAAGGGTACAGATACGCAGTATTTT.

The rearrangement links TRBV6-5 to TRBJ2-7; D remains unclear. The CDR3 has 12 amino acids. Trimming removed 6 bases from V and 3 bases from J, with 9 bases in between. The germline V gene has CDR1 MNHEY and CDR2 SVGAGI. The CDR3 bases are TGTGCCAGCAGCCGTCCCGACTACGAGCAGTACTTC. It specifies CASSRPDYEQYF.

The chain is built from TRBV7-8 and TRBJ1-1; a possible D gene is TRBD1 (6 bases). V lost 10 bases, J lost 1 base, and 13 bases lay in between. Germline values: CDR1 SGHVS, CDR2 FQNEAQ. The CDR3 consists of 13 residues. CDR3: CATLRGTNTEAFF. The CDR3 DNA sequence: TGTGCCACTCTGAGGGGGACGAACACTGAAGCTTTCTTT.

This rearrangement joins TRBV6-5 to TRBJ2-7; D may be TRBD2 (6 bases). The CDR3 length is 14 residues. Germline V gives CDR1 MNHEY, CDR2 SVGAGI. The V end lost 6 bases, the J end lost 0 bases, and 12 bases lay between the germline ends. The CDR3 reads CASSSRAGSYEQYF. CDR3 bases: TGTGCCAGCAGCTCCAGAGCGGGCTCCTACGAGCAGTACTTC.

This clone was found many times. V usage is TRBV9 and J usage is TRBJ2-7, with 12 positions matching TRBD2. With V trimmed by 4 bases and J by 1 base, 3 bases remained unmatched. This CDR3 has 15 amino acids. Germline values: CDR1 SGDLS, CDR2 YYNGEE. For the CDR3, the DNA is TGTGCCAGCAGCATCGGACTAGCGGGGTCCTACGAGCAGTACTTC. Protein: CASSIGLAGSYEQYF.

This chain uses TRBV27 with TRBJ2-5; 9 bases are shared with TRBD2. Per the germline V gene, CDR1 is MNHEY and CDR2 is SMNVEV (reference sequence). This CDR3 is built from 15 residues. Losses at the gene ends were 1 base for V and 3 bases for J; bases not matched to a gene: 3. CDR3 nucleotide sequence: TGTGCCAGCAGTTTATGGGCTAGCGGGAAAGAGACCCAGTACTTC. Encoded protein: CASSLWASGKETQYF.

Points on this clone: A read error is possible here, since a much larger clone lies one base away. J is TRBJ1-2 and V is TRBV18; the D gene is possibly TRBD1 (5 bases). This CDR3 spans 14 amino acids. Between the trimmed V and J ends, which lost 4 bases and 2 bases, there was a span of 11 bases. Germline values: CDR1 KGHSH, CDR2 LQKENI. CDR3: CASSQGAENYGYTF. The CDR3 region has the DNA TGTGCCAGCTCACAAGGGGCAGAGAACTATGGCTACACCTTC.

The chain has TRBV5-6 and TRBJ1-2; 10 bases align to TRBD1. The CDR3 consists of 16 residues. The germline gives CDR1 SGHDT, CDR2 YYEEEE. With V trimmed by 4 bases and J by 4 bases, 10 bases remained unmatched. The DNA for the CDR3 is TGTGCCAGCAGCGTCCGGGACAGGGGCGGAGGCTATGGCTACACCTTC. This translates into CASSVRDRGGGYGYTF. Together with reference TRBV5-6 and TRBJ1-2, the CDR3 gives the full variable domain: DAGVTQSPTHLIKTRGQQVTLRCSPKSGHDTVSWYQQALGQGPQFIFQYYEEEERQRGNFPDRFSGHQFPNYSSELNVNALLLGDSALYLCASSVRDRGGGYGYTFGSGTRLTVV.

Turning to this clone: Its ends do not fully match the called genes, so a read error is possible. The CDR3 region is CASSLGWRGTQYF. The DNA of the CDR3 is TGTGCTAGCAGCTTAGGGTGGCGAGGGACGCAGTATTTT. The chain recombines TRBV7-7 with TRBJ2-3; perhaps TRBD2 as D (5 bases). The CDR3 consists of 13 residues. CDR1 SSHAT and CDR2 FNYEAQ come from the germline V gene (reference sequence).

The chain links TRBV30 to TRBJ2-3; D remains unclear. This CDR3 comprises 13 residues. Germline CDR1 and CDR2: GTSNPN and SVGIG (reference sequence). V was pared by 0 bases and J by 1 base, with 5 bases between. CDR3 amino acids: CAWSVSGTDTQYF. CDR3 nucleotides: TGTGCCTGGAGTGTATCAGGCACAGATACGCAGTATTTT.

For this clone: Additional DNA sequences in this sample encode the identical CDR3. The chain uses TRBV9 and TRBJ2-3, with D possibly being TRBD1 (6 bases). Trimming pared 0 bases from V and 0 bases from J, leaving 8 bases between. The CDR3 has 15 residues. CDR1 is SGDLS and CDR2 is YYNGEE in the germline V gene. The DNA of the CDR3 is TGTGCCAGCAGCGTAGGACAGGCTAGCACAGATACGCAGTATTTT. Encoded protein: CASSVGQASTDTQYF.

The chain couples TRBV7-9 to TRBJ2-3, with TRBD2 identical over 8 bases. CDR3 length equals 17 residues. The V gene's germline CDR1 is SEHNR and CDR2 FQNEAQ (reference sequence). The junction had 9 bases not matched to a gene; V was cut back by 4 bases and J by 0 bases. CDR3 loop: CASSWSLLAESTDTQYF. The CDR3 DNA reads TGTGCCAGCAGCTGGTCCCTACTAGCGGAGAGCACAGATACGCAGTATTTT.

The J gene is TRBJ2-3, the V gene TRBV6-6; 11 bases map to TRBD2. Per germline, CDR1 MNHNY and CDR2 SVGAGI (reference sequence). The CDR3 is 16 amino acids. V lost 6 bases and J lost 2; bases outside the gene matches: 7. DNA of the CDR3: TGTGCCAGCAGAAGGGATAGCGGGGGGGCCACAGATACGCAGTATTTT. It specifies CASRRDSGGATDTQYF.

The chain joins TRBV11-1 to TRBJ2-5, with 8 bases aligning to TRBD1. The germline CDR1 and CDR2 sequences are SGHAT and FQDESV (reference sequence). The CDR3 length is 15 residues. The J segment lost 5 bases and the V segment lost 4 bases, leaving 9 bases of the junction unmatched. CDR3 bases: TGTGCCAGCAGCTATTGGACAGGGCGAGGGGAGACCCAGTACTTC. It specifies CASSYWTGRGETQYF.

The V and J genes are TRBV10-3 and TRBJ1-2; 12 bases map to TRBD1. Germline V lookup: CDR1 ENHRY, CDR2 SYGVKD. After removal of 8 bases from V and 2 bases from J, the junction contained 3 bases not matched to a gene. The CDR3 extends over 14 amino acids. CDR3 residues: CAIGTGGFNYGYTF. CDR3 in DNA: TGTGCCATCGGGACAGGGGGCTTCAACTATGGCTACACCTTC.

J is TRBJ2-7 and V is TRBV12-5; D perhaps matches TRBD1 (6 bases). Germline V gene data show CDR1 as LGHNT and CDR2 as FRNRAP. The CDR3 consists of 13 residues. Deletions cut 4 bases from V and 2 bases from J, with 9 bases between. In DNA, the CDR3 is TGTGCTAGTGGTTCGACAGGAGCCTACGAGCAGTACTTC. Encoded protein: CASGSTGAYEQYF.

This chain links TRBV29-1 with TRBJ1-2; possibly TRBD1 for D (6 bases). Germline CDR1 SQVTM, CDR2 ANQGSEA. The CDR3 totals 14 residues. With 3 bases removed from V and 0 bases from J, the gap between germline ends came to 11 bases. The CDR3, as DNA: TGCAGCGTTGAGGGGGGCAGTTCTAACTATGGCTACACCTTC. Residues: CSVEGGSSNYGYTF.

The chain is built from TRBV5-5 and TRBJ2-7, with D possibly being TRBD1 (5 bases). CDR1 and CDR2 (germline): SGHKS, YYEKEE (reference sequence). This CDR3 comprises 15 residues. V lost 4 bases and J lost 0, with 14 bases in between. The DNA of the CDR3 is TGTGCCAGCAGCCTAACGGACACCCTCTCCTACGAGCAGTACTTC. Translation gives CASSLTDTLSYEQYF.

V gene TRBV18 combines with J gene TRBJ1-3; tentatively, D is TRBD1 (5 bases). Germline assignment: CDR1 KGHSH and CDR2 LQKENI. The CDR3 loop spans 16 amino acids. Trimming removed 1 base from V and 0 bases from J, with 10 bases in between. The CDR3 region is CASSPLQDISGNTIYF. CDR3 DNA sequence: TGTGCCAGCTCACCACTCCAGGACATCTCTGGAAACACCATATATTTT.